Listed below are T cell receptor beta chains from one sample, sequenced in a study of T cell repertoires in cytomegalovirus infection. MiXCR, run by TCRdb on the reads, gives a single entry per CDR3 protein. The top ten clones hold 13% of a sample with around 900,000 distinct CDR3 sequences, around 32% of them seen once. Their recognized antigens are unknown. This specimen consisted of cultured CD8+ T cells from PBMCs, obtained from culture after CMV antigen stimulation. All receptors derive from a human donor in good health (CMV status not recorded). Some clones in this sample may be carry-over from other donors' samples. The CDR3 runs from the conserved cysteine through the conserved F or W. Fields, in order: D gene, V gene, J gene, clone size, CDR3 DNA, CDR3 protein. A D gene is named only where the DNA matches it firmly. Rows give clone size only sometimes, using once, few, many, or a class for an expanded clone.

TRBD2	TRBV27	TRBJ2-5	once	TGTGCCAGCAGTTTCGGGACTAGCACCTGGGAGACCCAGTACTTC	CASSFGTSTWETQYF
TRBD1	TRBV12-3/TRBV12-4	TRBJ2-1	NA	TGTGCCAGCAGTCAACCGGGACAGGGTCCCTACAATGAGCAGTTCTTC	CASSQPGQGPYNEQFF
NA	TRBV5-3	TRBJ2-6	few	TGTGCCAGCAGCTTAATGGGGTCCTCTGGGGCCAACGTCCTGACTTTC	CASSLMGSSGANVLTF
NA	TRBV5-6	TRBJ2-7	NA	TGTGCCAGCAGCTTGGATGCGCGGTCGGGACTCCAAACCTACGAGCAGTACTTC	CASSLDARSGLQTYEQYF
NA	TRBV7-2	TRBJ2-1	many	TGTGCCACCGCCCCCCGGGACATAGGGTACAATGAGCAGTTCTTC	CATAPRDIGYNEQFF
TRBD1	TRBV7-6	TRBJ1-2	NA	TGTGCCAGCAGCGGCTCCGGGACAGTTGACACCTATGGCTACACCTTC	CASSGSGTVDTYGYTF
NA	TRBV7-3	TRBJ1-1	few	TGTGCCAGCAGCCCCACGGCACAGAACACTGAAGCTTTCTTT	CASSPTAQNTEAFF
NA	TRBV6-6	TRBJ1-1	NA	TGTGCCAGCATAAATACAGGGATCGAAGCTTTCTTT	CASINTGIEAFF
NA	TRBV7-6	TRBJ2-7	NA	TGTGCCAGCAGCTTACCTGAGGGACAAGGGATGAACGAGCAGTACTTC	CASSLPEGQGMNEQYF
NA	TRBV7-8	TRBJ2-2	NA	TGTGCCAGCACCCCACGACAGGCCGCCGGGGAGCTGTTTTTT	CASTPRQAAGELFF
TRBD2	TRBV6-1	TRBJ2-2	few	TGTGCCAGCAGTGAGATGGGGGGGGACACCGGGGAGCTGTTTTTT	CASSEMGGDTGELFF
NA	TRBV12-3/TRBV12-4	TRBJ1-2	few	TGTGCCAGCAGCATCAGCCCCGGCCGGCTCTATGGCTACACCTTC	CASSISPGRLYGYTF
NA	TRBV27	TRBJ2-7	NA	TGTGCCAGCAGTTTTTTGGCGCCATCGGATTTCGAGCAGTACTTC	CASSFLAPSDFEQYF
NA	TRBV28	TRBJ2-5	NA	TGTGCCAGCAGTTTTTTAGACTCGGGGCGGCTGGGAGAGACCCAGTACTTC	CASSFLDSGRLGETQYF
TRBD1	TRBV12-3/TRBV12-4	TRBJ1-2	few	TGTGCCAGCACCCGGGGGACAGGTCCTAACTATGGCTACACCTTC	CASTRGTGPNYGYTF
TRBD1	TRBV7-9	TRBJ1-6	many	TGTGCCAGCAGCTTAGAGGGGGCGAATAATTCACCCCTCCACTTT	CASSLEGANNSPLHF
NA	TRBV6-1	TRBJ2-2	few	TGTGCCAGCAGTCACAGGACCACCGGGGAGCTGTTTTTT	CASSHRTTGELFF
NA	TRBV5-4	TRBJ1-4	NA	TGTGCCAGCAGCAACCGGGACGTCGGCGATGAAAAACTGTTTTTT	CASSNRDVGDEKLFF